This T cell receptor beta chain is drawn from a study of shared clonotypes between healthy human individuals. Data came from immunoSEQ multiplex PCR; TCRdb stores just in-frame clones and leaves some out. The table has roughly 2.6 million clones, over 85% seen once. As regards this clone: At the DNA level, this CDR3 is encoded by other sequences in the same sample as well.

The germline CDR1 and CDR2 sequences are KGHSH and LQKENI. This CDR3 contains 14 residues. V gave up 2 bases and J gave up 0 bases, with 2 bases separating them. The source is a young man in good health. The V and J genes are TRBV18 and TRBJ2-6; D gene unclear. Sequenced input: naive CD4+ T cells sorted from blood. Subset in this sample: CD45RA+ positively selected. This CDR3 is CASSPNSGANVLTF. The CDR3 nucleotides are TGTGCCAGCTCACCAAACTCTGGGGCCAACGTCCTGACTTTC.